The rows below give T cell receptor beta chains drawn from one sample of a study of blood T cell repertoires in COVID-19. This table comes from immunoSEQ multiplex PCR, and its TCRdb copy is limited to in-frame clones, with some not included. The profile shows under 50,000 clones, over 75% of them singletons. The material sequenced was peripheral blood. These receptors were taken from a human donor in a cohort sampled during active COVID-19. CDR3s include the opening cysteine and the closing phenylalanine or tryptophan. A D gene is named only where the DNA matches it firmly. Where a row states a size, it is once, few, many or the class of an expanded clone; other rows omit it.

V,size,J,D,CDR3,DNA
TRBV5-1,-,TRBJ2-7,TRBD1,CASSSGQLVYEQYF,TGCGCCAGCAGCTCGGGACAGCTAGTTTACGAGCAGTACTTC
TRBV7-9,-,TRBJ2-2,-,CASSPEVTGELFF,TGTGCCAGCAGCCCAGAGGTGACCGGGGAGCTGTTTTTT
TRBV7-9,-,TRBJ2-1,-,CASSARTAYNEQFF,TGTGCCAGCAGCGCCCGGACAGCGTACAATGAGCAGTTCTTC
TRBV10-2,-,TRBJ1-2,-,CASSVPGSHGYTF,TGCGCCAGCAGTGTCCCAGGGTCTCATGGCTACACCTTC
TRBV7-3,-,TRBJ2-1,TRBD2,CASSPLAGGLNEQFF,TGTGCCAGCAGCCCTTTAGCGGGGGGGCTAAATGAGCAGTTCTTC
TRBV5-5,-,TRBJ2-7,-,CASSTGAGEQYF,TGTGCCAGCAGCACCGGAGCGGGTGAGCAGTACTTC
TRBV19,-,TRBJ2-7,-,CASSDGLFEQYF,TGTGCCAGTAGTGACGGACTATTCGAGCAGTACTTC
TRBV13,-,TRBJ1-2,TRBD1,CASSLGGTGGPSYGYTF,TGTGCCAGCAGCTTAGGGGGGACAGGGGGCCCTAGCTATGGCTACACCTTC
TRBV30,-,TRBJ1-6,-,CAWSVQGIYNSPLHF,TGTGCCTGGAGTGTACAGGGCATCTATAATTCACCCCTCCACTTT
TRBV27,-,TRBJ1-1,-,CASTREGTNTEAFF,TGTGCCAGCACCCGAGAGGGAACGAACACTGAAGCTTTCTTT
TRBV4-1,-,TRBJ1-6,-,CASSQEDRPNSPLHF,TGCGCCAGCAGCCAAGAAGACAGGCCGAATTCACCCCTCCACTTT
TRBV6-2/TRBV6-3,few,TRBJ1-5,TRBD1,CASSLDRGFGNQPQHF,TGTGCCAGCAGTTTGGACAGGGGGTTTGGTAATCAGCCCCAGCATTTT
TRBV30,-,TRBJ2-7,TRBD2,CAWSPPGLAFEQYF,TGTGCCTGGAGTCCGCCGGGACTAGCTTTCGAGCAGTACTTC
TRBV25-1,-,TRBJ1-3,TRBD1,CASSETGTGNTIYF,TGTGCCAGCAGTGAGACAGGGACTGGAAACACCATATATTTT
TRBV23-1,-,TRBJ1-1,TRBD1,CASSQPGGTGEAFF,TGCGCCAGCAGCCAACCAGGGGGGACGGGTGAAGCTTTCTTT
TRBV9,-,TRBJ1-1,-,CASSVMQGTGEAFF,TGTGCCAGCAGCGTAATGCAGGGAACGGGTGAAGCTTTCTTT
TRBV11-3,-,TRBJ1-2,TRBD1,CASSLVATGGLRGYTF,TGTGCCAGCAGCTTAGTAGCAACAGGGGGCTTGAGAGGCTACACCTTC
TRBV27,-,TRBJ1-1,TRBD1,CASSVQGARSTEAFF,TGTGCCAGCAGTGTCCAGGGGGCCCGGAGCACTGAAGCTTTCTTT
TRBV7-6,-,TRBJ2-3,TRBD2,CASSLQGLAGGPRRMDTQYF,TGTGCCAGCAGCTTACAAGGGCTAGCGGGAGGGCCCAGGCGGATGGATACGCAGTATTTT
TRBV18,-,TRBJ1-3,-,CASSPEESGNTIYF,TGTGCCAGCTCCCCGGAGGAGTCTGGAAACACCATATATTTT
TRBV25-1,once,TRBJ1-2,-,CASSEGAGRLGYTF,TGTGCCAGCAGTGAGGGGGCAGGTCGATTAGGCTACACCTTC
TRBV6-5,-,TRBJ1-1,-,CASSRQNTEAFF,TGTGCCAGCAGCCGACAGAACACTGAAGCTTTCTTT
TRBV10-3,-,TRBJ1-6,-,CAISATGSSYNSPLHF,TGTGCCATCAGCGCTACAGGGAGCTCCTATAATTCACCCCTCCACTTT
TRBV27,-,TRBJ2-3,TRBD2,CASTQLAGLSTDTQYF,TGTGCCAGCACCCAACTAGCGGGCCTGAGCACAGATACGCAGTATTTT
TRBV19,-,TRBJ1-2,-,CASSTNLYGYTF,TGTGCCAGTAGTACTAACTTGTATGGCTACACCTTC
TRBV7-8,-,TRBJ1-5,-,CASSSIPGGNHQPQHF,TGTGCCAGCAGCTCCATCCCTGGAGGGAACCATCAGCCCCAGCATTTT
TRBV7-8,-,TRBJ2-5,-,CASSFGLAETQYF,TGTGCCAGCAGCTTTGGGCTAGCGGAGACCCAGTACTTC
TRBV2,-,TRBJ1-6,TRBD1,CASRGDRLNSPLHF,TGTGCCAGCAGAGGGGACAGACTTAATTCACCCCTCCACTTT
TRBV5-1,once,TRBJ2-5,-,CASSLLGSEETQYF,TGCGCCAGCAGCTTGCTAGGGAGTGAAGAGACCCAGTACTTC
TRBV19,-,TRBJ2-2,-,CASSIQGPNTGELFF,TGTGCCAGTAGTATACAGGGGCCGAACACCGGGGAGCTGTTTTTT
TRBV5-4,-,TRBJ2-7,-,CASSLGDSREQYF,TGTGCCAGCAGCTTGGGGGACTCTAGGGAGCAGTACTTC
TRBV19,-,TRBJ2-2,TRBD2,CATQTSGRAGELFF,TGTGCCACTCAGACTAGCGGGAGGGCCGGGGAGCTGTTTTTT
TRBV6-2/TRBV6-3,-,TRBJ2-7,TRBD1,CASSTGQGAYEQYF,TGTGCCAGCAGTACGGGACAGGGGGCCTACGAGCAGTACTTC
TRBV5-4,-,TRBJ1-1,TRBD1,CASSLGQGLISTEAFF,TGTGCCAGCAGTTTAGGACAGGGGCTAATTAGCACTGAAGCTTTCTTT
TRBV5-1,-,TRBJ2-5,-,CASSLGAPQETQYF,TGCGCCAGCAGCTTGGGAGCACCCCAAGAGACCCAGTACTTC
TRBV5-1,-,TRBJ1-2,-,CASSLGDTGYTF,TGCGCCAGCAGCTTGGGGGACACTGGCTACACCTTC
TRBV3-1/TRBV3-2,-,TRBJ2-7,TRBD2,CASSQVSSGRPNEQYF,TGTGCCAGCAGCCAAGTGTCCAGCGGGAGACCAAACGAGCAGTACTTC
TRBV11-2,-,TRBJ2-5,-,CASSLDWGEQETQYF,TGTGCCAGCAGCTTAGACTGGGGGGAACAAGAGACCCAGTACTTC
TRBV18,-,TRBJ1-1,-,CASSPDSYPEAFF,TGTGCCAGCTCACCCGACAGTTATCCTGAAGCTTTCTTT
TRBV6-1,-,TRBJ1-1,TRBD1,CASSENGQAYGAFF,TGTGCCAGCAGTGAAAATGGACAGGCTTACGGAGCTTTCTTT
TRBV11-2,-,TRBJ1-5,-,CASSPGHQGQAQPQHF,TGTGCCAGCAGCCCAGGACACCAAGGGCAGGCTCAGCCCCAGCATTTT
TRBV15,medium-sized,TRBJ1-1,-,CATSRERTLNTEAFF,TGTGCCACCAGCAGAGAAAGGACACTGAACACTGAAGCTTTCTTT
TRBV5-1,-,TRBJ1-2,-,CASSLGTEANYGYTF,TGCGCCAGCAGCTTGGGGACAGAAGCTAACTATGGCTACACCTTC
TRBV5-1,-,TRBJ2-1,TRBD2,CASSADMGGYNEQFF,TGCGCCAGCAGCGCCGACATGGGGGGGTACAATGAGCAGTTCTTC
TRBV5-1,once,TRBJ1-1,-,CASSPRGQNTEAFF,TGCGCCAGCAGCCCCCGCGGACAGAACACTGAAGCTTTCTTT
TRBV3-1/TRBV3-2,-,TRBJ2-5,TRBD2,CASSLSGGVETQYF,TGTGCCAGCAGCCTAAGCGGGGGTGTAGAGACCCAGTACTTC
TRBV4-2,-,TRBJ1-3,TRBD1,CASSQRDRANSGNTIYF,TGTGCCAGCAGCCAGCGGGACAGGGCGAACTCTGGAAACACCATATATTTT
TRBV7-2,once,TRBJ2-7,TRBD2,CASSLDTSGGLYEQYF,TGTGCCAGCAGCTTAGATACTAGCGGGGGGCTCTACGAGCAGTACTTC
TRBV5-6,-,TRBJ1-1,-,CASSLAGLRNTEAFF,TGTGCCAGCAGCTTGGCGGGTCTGAGGAACACTGAAGCTTTCTTT
TRBV5-4,-,TRBJ1-2,TRBD1,CASSSGTGLFYGYTF,TGTGCCAGCAGCTCCGGGACAGGGCTTTTCTATGGCTACACCTTC